Shown below are 28 T cell receptor beta chains from a single sample sequenced in a study of OX40 agonist ivuxolimab in advanced cancers. TCRdb's copy holds only in-frame clones and misses some; the assay was immunoSEQ multiplex PCR. Of 55,000 to 75,000 clones in the sample, approximately 86% are singletons; the top ten hold about 1.3%. Specimen: CD4+ or CD8+ T cells sorted from blood, collected in a trial of the OX40 agonist ivuxolimab. These receptors were obtained from an adult with an advanced solid tumor such as melanoma, head and neck, liver or kidney cancer.

V and J are TRBV28 and TRBJ1-2; maybe TRBD1 (5 bases). Germline assignment: CDR1 MDHEN and CDR2 SYDVKM. V was clipped by 2 bases and J by 4 bases, with 20 bases between them. The CDR3 has 17 amino acids. The CDR3: CASSLNRWGEVSYGYTF. The CDR3 nucleotides read TGTGCCAGCAGTTTAAACAGGTGGGGCGAGGTTAGCTATGGCTACACCTTC.

The rearrangement joins TRBV7-8 to TRBJ2-1; 12 bases line up with TRBD2. The trim removed 1 base at V and 7 bases at J, leaving 8 bases unmatched. Germline loops: CDR1 SGHVS, CDR2 FQNEAQ. The CDR3 is 17 amino acids. The chain's CDR3 is CASSLGASGRARNEQFF. Written as DNA, the CDR3 is TGTGCCAGCAGCTTAGGGGCTAGCGGGAGGGCCAGAAATGAGCAGTTCTTC.

The chain couples TRBV6-5 to TRBJ1-1, with no clear D. This CDR3 spans 15 amino acids. V gave up 6 bases and J gave up 0 bases, with 14 bases separating them. Germline values: CDR1 MNHEY, CDR2 SVGAGI. The CDR3 sequence is CASRREGSVNTEAFF. As DNA, the CDR3 is TGTGCCAGCAGGCGAGAAGGGAGTGTGAACACTGAAGCTTTCTTT.

The CDR3 loop reads CASKFGVTGERDTQYF. The CDR3 bases are TGCGCCAGCAAGTTTGGTGTTACAGGGGAACGGGATACGCAGTATTTT. V is TRBV5-1 and J is TRBJ2-3; 7 nucleotides agree with TRBD1. In germline, CDR1 is SGHRS, CDR2 YFSETQ. The CDR3 has 16 amino acids. V was pared by 6 bases and J by 6 bases, with 16 bases of the junction left unmatched.

This chain joins TRBV5-4 and TRBJ2-1, with a tentative D call TRBD2 (7 bases). Germline lookup yields CDR1 SGHNT and CDR2 YYREEE (reference sequence). Trimming took off 5 bases at V and 0 bases at J, with 18 bases between the two ends. This CDR3 comprises 17 residues. CDR3 region: CASSPRGGGSSYNEQFF. The CDR3, as DNA: TGTGCCAGCAGTCCCAGGGGAGGCGGGAGCTCCTACAATGAGCAGTTCTTC.

The V call is TRBV5-1, the J call TRBJ1-1; TRBD1 is a possible D gene (5 bases). The CDR3 spans 14 residues. The germline CDR1 and CDR2 sequences are SGHRS and YFSETQ. Trimming left V 4 bases short and J 4 bases short, with 14 bases between. In nucleotides, the CDR3 is TGCGCCAGCAGCGAGGGGTCTTGGGTCACTGAAGCTTTCTTT. It specifies CASSEGSWVTEAFF.

The chain uses TRBV29-1 and TRBJ2-7; TRBD1 is a possible D gene (6 bases). Trimming took off 5 bases at V and 2 bases at J, with 10 bases between the two ends. Looked up from germline, CDR1 is SQVTM and CDR2 is ANQGSEA. This CDR3 comprises 12 residues. CDR3 DNA: TGCAGCGTTAAACAGGGAACCTACGAGCAGTACTTC. Translated: CSVKQGTYEQYF.

V is TRBV15 and J is TRBJ2-1; the match to TRBD2 covers 11 bases. The germline V gene encodes CDR1 LNHNV and CDR2 YYDKDF (reference sequence). The CDR3 runs to 16 residues. V lost 5 bases, J lost 12 bases, and 15 bases stayed unmatched. The CDR3 coding sequence is TGTGCCACCAGCCTCTCTACTAGCGGGGGAGGGATTGCGCAGTTCTTC. Translated, it gives CATSLSTSGGGIAQFF.

Concerning this clone: The sample contains more than one DNA sequence encoding this CDR3. This rearrangement joins TRBV5-1 to TRBJ1-2, with D maybe TRBD1 (5 bases). The V end lost 0 bases, the J end lost 6 bases, and 12 bases lay between the germline ends. Germline V gives CDR1 SGHRS, CDR2 YFSETQ. The CDR3 has 14 residues. CDR3 in amino acids: CASSLGQGANGYTF. CDR3 sequence (DNA): TGCGCCAGCAGCTTGGGTCAGGGCGCTAATGGCTACACCTTC.

The rearrangement links TRBV19 to TRBJ1-3, with a possible D match to TRBD1 (5 bases). Trimming took off 4 bases at V and 0 bases at J, with 7 bases between the two ends. The CDR3 is 14 amino acids. The germline gives CDR1 LNHDA, CDR2 SQIVND (reference sequence). The CDR3 reads CASSKDSSGNTIYF. The CDR3, as DNA: TGTGCCAGTAGTAAAGACAGCTCTGGAAACACCATATATTTT.

The sample holds one count of this clone. The genes are TRBV4-2 and TRBJ2-3, with 9 nucleotides matching TRBD2. This CDR3 is built from 17 residues. Germline CDR1 reads LGHNA; CDR2 reads YNFKEQ. V lost 0 bases and J lost 4; bases outside the gene matches: 8. CDR3 residues: CASSQDLQRGVADTQYF. The DNA for the CDR3 is TGTGCCAGCAGCCAAGATTTGCAGCGGGGGGTGGCAGATACGCAGTATTTT.

V gene TRBV28 combines with J gene TRBJ1-6, with TRBD1 identical over 7 bases. V lost 4 bases and J lost 5; bases outside the gene matches: 2. CDR1 and CDR2 (germline): MDHEN, SYDVKM. This CDR3 has 14 amino acids. The CDR3 region has the DNA TGTGCCAGCAGTTCGACAGGGCATAATTCACCCCTCCACTTT. Translation: CASSSTGHNSPLHF.

The rearrangement joins TRBV27 to TRBJ2-7; 8 bases map to TRBD2. V was pared by 4 bases and J by 5 bases, with 10 bases of the junction left unmatched. Germline CDR1 MNHEY, CDR2 SMNVEV (reference sequence). The CDR3 sequence is 15 residues long. CDR3 nucleotide sequence: TGTGCCAGCAGTTCGGGGGGGGCAGGGGTCCACGAGCAGTACTTC. Translation gives CASSSGGAGVHEQYF.

The chain carries TRBV11-2 and TRBJ2-7, with 10 bases aligning to TRBD1. Trimming took 6 bases from V and 2 from J; bases not matched to a gene: 4. Germline lookup yields CDR1 SGHAT and CDR2 FQNNGV. The CDR3 sequence is 14 residues long. The CDR3 is CASSSDRGPYEQYF. The CDR3, as DNA: TGTGCCAGCAGTTCTGACAGGGGGCCCTACGAGCAGTACTTC.

This rearrangement joins TRBV5-4 to TRBJ1-4; TRBD1 agrees at 9 bases. Germline V gene data show CDR1 as SGHNT and CDR2 as YYREEE (reference sequence). The CDR3 consists of 14 residues. J was trimmed by 5 bases and V by 3 bases; bases with no gene match: 2. In nucleotides, the CDR3 is TGTGCCAGCAGCTGGGACAGGGAAAATGAAAAACTGTTTTTT. It yields the protein CASSWDRENEKLFF. The full variable domain, its missing parts supplied by reference TRBV5-4 and TRBJ1-4, is ETGVTQSPTHLIKTRGQQVTLRCSSQSGHNTVSWYQQALGQGPQFIFQYYREEENGRGNFPPRFSGLQFPNYSSELNVNALELDDSALYLCASSWDRENEKLFFGSGTQLSVL.

This clone has only one observation. This sequence joins TRBV4-2 and TRBJ1-5, with D perhaps TRBD1 (5 bases). Germline loops: CDR1 LGHNA, CDR2 YNFKEQ. With 0 bases removed from V and 10 bases from J, the gap between germline ends came to 16 bases. This CDR3 is 15 amino acids long. The CDR3 reads CASSQDEGRVEPQHF. As DNA, the CDR3 is TGTGCCAGCAGCCAAGATGAGGGGAGAGTCGAACCCCAGCATTTT.

The V gene is TRBV7-6, the J gene TRBJ2-7, with 8 bases matching TRBD1. V shed 5 bases, J shed 3 bases, and the junction held 15 bases outside the gene matches. This CDR3 region has 17 residues. Germline-derived CDR1 and CDR2 are SGHVS and FNYEAQ. CDR3 sequence: CASSPTRIDRGDYEQYF. The CDR3 region has the DNA TGTGCCAGCAGCCCAACCCGGATCGACAGGGGAGACTACGAGCAGTACTTC.

This clone was seen only once. The chain links TRBV2 to TRBJ2-7; tentative D call: TRBD2 (6 bases). CDR3 length equals 13 residues. The germline V gene has CDR1 SNHLY and CDR2 FYNNEI. Trimming pared 6 bases from V and 6 bases from J, leaving 15 bases between. As DNA, the CDR3 is TGTGCCAGCAGCGATACGGGGGTGAGCGAGCAGTACTTC. Encoded protein: CASSDTGVSEQYF.

This clone was seen a handful of times. The V call is TRBV7-3, the J call TRBJ2-2, with D possibly matching TRBD2 (5 bases). Deletions cut 5 bases from V and 1 base from J, with 8 bases between. Germline assignment: CDR1 SGHTA and CDR2 FQGTGA. CDR3 length: 14 residues. The CDR3 DNA is TGTGCCAGCAGCATGGCGGGGAACACCGGGGAGCTGTTTTTT. This translates into CASSMAGNTGELFF.

This clone was recorded only once. This chain uses TRBV5-1 with TRBJ1-2; 10 nucleotides agree with TRBD1. J was trimmed by 5 bases and V by 5 bases; bases with no gene match: 6. The germline V gene has CDR1 SGHRS and CDR2 YFSETQ. This CDR3 is built from 14 residues. CDR3 sequence reads: CASRERDRGYGYTF. In DNA, the CDR3 is TGCGCCAGCAGGGAACGGGACAGGGGATATGGCTACACCTTC.

This clone was detected once. The sample carries other DNA sequences with the same CDR3. The chain couples TRBV28 to TRBJ2-3, with 9 bases lining up with TRBD1. The V gene's germline CDR1 is MDHEN and CDR2 SYDVKM. The V gene end was trimmed by 2 bases and the J gene end by 3 bases; junction bases not matched to a gene: 3. This CDR3 has 15 amino acids. The CDR3 sequence is CASSLPGQGTDTQYF. The DNA of the CDR3 is TGTGCCAGCAGTTTACCGGGACAGGGAACAGATACGCAGTATTTT. Drawing the rest from reference TRBV28 and TRBJ2-3, the complete variable domain is DVKVTQSSRYLVKRTGEKVFLECVQDMDHENMFWYRQDPGLGLRLIYFSYDVKMKEKGDIPEGYSVSREKKERFSLILESASTNQTSMYLCASSLPGQGTDTQYFGPGTRLTVL.

This sequence joins TRBV7-9 and TRBJ2-7; 7 bases align to TRBD1. The CDR3 spans 16 residues. Per the germline V gene, CDR1 is SEHNR and CDR2 is FQNEAQ (reference sequence). Trimming cost V 4 bases and J 5 bases; bases outside gene matches: 14. The CDR3 DNA is TGTGCCAGCAGCTCGAGGGTCCGGACAGGAGGTAACGAGCAGTACTTC. It codes for CASSSRVRTGGNEQYF. Full variable domain (outside the CDR3, taken from reference TRBV7-9 and TRBJ2-7): DTGVSQNPRHKITKRGQNVTFRCDPISEHNRLYWYRQTLGQGPEFLTYFQNEAQLEKSRLLSDRFSAERPKGSFSTLEIQRTEQGDSAMYLCASSSRVRTGGNEQYFGPGTRLTVT.

The chain joins TRBV28 to TRBJ1-6; D is undetermined. V was pared by 6 bases and J by 9 bases, with 15 bases between. Germline V lookup: CDR1 MDHEN, CDR2 SYDVKM. The CDR3 has 14 amino acids. CDR3 sequence: CASRRAGRSSPLHF. The CDR3 DNA follows: TGTGCCAGCAGGCGGGCGGGCCGTAGTTCACCCCTCCACTTT.

The chain is built from TRBV5-5 and TRBJ2-7; possible D gene TRBD2, 7 bases. Germline assignment: CDR1 SGHKS and CDR2 YYEKEE (reference sequence). V was shortened by 2 bases and J by 0 bases, with 18 bases between the two germline ends. The length of the CDR3 is 17 residues. The CDR3 loop is CASSFRGVGTSSYEQYF. The CDR3 DNA sequence: TGTGCCAGCAGCTTTCGGGGGGTTGGGACATCCTCCTACGAGCAGTACTTC. Filled out from reference TRBV5-5 and TRBJ2-7, the complete variable domain reads DAGVTQSPTHLIKTRGQQVTLRCSPISGHKSVSWYQQVLGQGPQFIFQYYEKEERGRGNFPDRFSARQFPNYSSELNVNALLLGDSALYLCASSFRGVGTSSYEQYFGPGTRLTVT.

The DNA for the CDR3 is TGTGCCAGCAGTTCGCGGACAGGGAACACTGAAGCTTTCTTT. Translated: CASSSRTGNTEAFF. The chain joins TRBV6-5 to TRBJ1-1; 7 nucleotides align to TRBD1. CDR1 and CDR2 from the germline V gene are MNHEY and SVGAGI. The junction had 3 bases not matched to a gene; V was cut back by 4 bases and J by 1 base. The CDR3 covers 14 residues.

This sequence joins TRBV5-1 and TRBJ1-1; D call uncertain. Per germline, CDR1 SGHRS and CDR2 YFSETQ. V dropped 1 base and J dropped 0 bases, with 7 bases sitting between them. The CDR3 totals 14 residues. This CDR3 reads CASSLRQMNTEAFF. CDR3 DNA: TGCGCCAGCAGCTTGCGACAAATGAACACTGAAGCTTTCTTT.

J is TRBJ2-1 and V is TRBV7-2; D is undetermined. V was trimmed by 4 bases and J by 9 bases, leaving 10 bases between them. Germline V gives CDR1 SGHTA, CDR2 FQGNSA. CDR3 length: 12 residues. CDR3: CASSYARTEQFF. The CDR3 DNA reads as TGTGCCAGCAGCTACGCTAGAACTGAGCAGTTCTTC.

The chain uses TRBV11-2 and TRBJ1-1, with D hard to call. V shed 1 base and J shed 0 bases, with 9 bases lying between them. The CDR3 has 15 residues. Germline CDR1 SGHAT, CDR2 FQNNGV. CDR3 sequence reads: CASSLGSNMNTEAFF. DNA for the CDR3: TGTGCCAGCAGCTTAGGGAGTAACATGAACACTGAAGCTTTCTTT.